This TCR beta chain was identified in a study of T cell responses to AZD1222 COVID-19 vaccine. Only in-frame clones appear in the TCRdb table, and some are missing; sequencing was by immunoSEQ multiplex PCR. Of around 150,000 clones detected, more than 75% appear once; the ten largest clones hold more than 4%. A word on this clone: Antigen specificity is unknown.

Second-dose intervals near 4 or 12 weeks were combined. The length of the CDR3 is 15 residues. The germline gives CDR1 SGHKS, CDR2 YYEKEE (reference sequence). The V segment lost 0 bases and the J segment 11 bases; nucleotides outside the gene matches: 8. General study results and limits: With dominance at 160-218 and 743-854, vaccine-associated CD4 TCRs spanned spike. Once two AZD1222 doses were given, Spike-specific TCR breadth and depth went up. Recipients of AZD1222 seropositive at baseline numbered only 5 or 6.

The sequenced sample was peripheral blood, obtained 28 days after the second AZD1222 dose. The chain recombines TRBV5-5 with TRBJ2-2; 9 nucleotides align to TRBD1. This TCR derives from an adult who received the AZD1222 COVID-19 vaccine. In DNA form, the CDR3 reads TGTGCCAGCAGCTTGGTAGGGACAGGGTATTCTGAGCTGTTTTTT. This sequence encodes CASSLVGTGYSELFF.